These 9 T cell receptor beta chains share one sample of origin, sequenced in a study of cytomegalovirus exposure and HLA in healthy donors. With 60 Vbeta and 13 Jbeta primers, the PCR was carried out. Libraries were prepared by immunoSEQ multiplex PCR; TCRdb keeps only in-frame clonotypes and omits some of them. The sample lists about 150,000 clones; 76% were seen once. Sequenced: PBMCs. These TCRs come from a woman in her forties in good health and CMV-seronegative.

In its sample, this clone was seen a few times. Here the CDR3 DNA reads TGTGCCATCAGCCGGACAGGGAGGGACACTGAAGCTTTCTTT. It translates to CAISRTGRDTEAFF. V usage is TRBV10-3 and J usage is TRBJ1-1, with TRBD1 identical over 8 bases. In germline, CDR1 is ENHRY, CDR2 SYGVKD. This CDR3 has 14 residues. J gave up 3 bases and V 6 bases, and 6 bases lay outside the gene matches.

The chain carries TRBV13 and TRBJ2-7, with 9 nucleotides matching TRBD2. This CDR3 is built from 14 residues. Germline V gives CDR1 PRHDT, CDR2 FYEKMQ (reference sequence). V was clipped by 3 bases and J by 6 bases; unmatched bases: 6. CDR3 nucleotide sequence: TGTGCCAGCAGCTTTGGCGGGAGGGGTGGCGAGCAGTACTTC. Translation: CASSFGGRGGEQYF.

This clone was detected only a few times. V and J are TRBV10-3 and TRBJ1-1; D is perhaps TRBD1 (6 bases). Trimming shortened V by 3 bases and J by 5 bases, and 10 bases separated the two germline ends. CDR1 is ENHRY, CDR2 SYGVKD, per germline. The CDR3 extends over 13 amino acids. CDR3 in DNA: TGTGCCATCAGTGAAGGGGGTTGGACTGAAGCTTTCTTT. Its translation: CAISEGGWTEAFF.

This chain connects TRBV6-1 to TRBJ2-7, with D possibly matching TRBD1 (6 bases). V was cut by 6 bases and J by 7 bases, with 10 bases left in between. Per germline, CDR1 MNHNS and CDR2 SASEGT. The CDR3 is 11 amino acids. The CDR3 reads CASRNRVEQYF. As DNA, the CDR3 is TGTGCCAGCAGGAACAGGGTGGAGCAGTACTTC.

This clone has only one observation. One end of the junction does not line up with germline, which may come from a read error. Other DNA sequences from this sample encode an identical CDR3 as well. CDR3 nucleotide sequence: TGTGCCAGCAGCCCCGCGGCAGGGGGCCATAATTCCCCCCTCCACTTT. Protein sequence: CASSPAAGGHNSPLHF. The V and J genes are TRBV2 and TRBJ1-6; 8 nucleotides match TRBD1. Germline lookup yields CDR1 SNHLY and CDR2 FYNNEI. The CDR3 runs to 16 residues.

The chain couples TRBV11-2 to TRBJ1-6, with TRBD1 as a possible D gene (6 bases). Germline V gene lookup returns CDR1 SGHAT and CDR2 FQNNGV. V was pared by 2 bases and J by 2 bases, with 10 bases between. The CDR3 consists of 16 residues. Written as DNA, the CDR3 is TGTGCCAGCAGCTTATCTAGACAGGCCTATAATTCACCCCTCCACTTT. It specifies CASSLSRQAYNSPLHF.

The rearrangement joins TRBV7-9 to TRBJ2-1; 13 nucleotides align to TRBD2. Germline values: CDR1 SEHNR, CDR2 FQNEAQ (reference sequence). The CDR3 spans 16 residues. The V gene end was trimmed by 3 bases and the J gene end by 12 bases; junction bases not matched to a gene: 11. CDR3 DNA sequence: TGTGCCAGCAGCTTCTTCGGGAGGACTAGCGGGAGATGGCAGTTCTTC. Translation gives CASSFFGRTSGRWQFF. The full variable domain, its missing parts supplied by reference TRBV7-9 and TRBJ2-1, is DTGVSQNPRHKITKRGQNVTFRCDPISEHNRLYWYRQTLGQGPEFLTYFQNEAQLEKSRLLSDRFSAERPKGSFSTLEIQRTEQGDSAMYLCASSFFGRTSGRWQFFGPGTRLTVL.

Only a few counts were recorded for this clone. V and J are TRBV27 and TRBJ2-1; 9 positions agree with TRBD2. This CDR3 is 16 amino acids long. Trimming took 5 bases from V and 0 from J; bases not matched to a gene: 5. Germline V gene sequence: CDR1 MNHEY, CDR2 SMNVEV (reference sequence). CDR3 DNA sequence: TGTGCCAGCAGTGCCCTAGCGGGGAGCTCCTACAATGAGCAGTTCTTC. Protein product: CASSALAGSSYNEQFF.

The chain joins TRBV11-1 to TRBJ2-7, with TRBD1 matching over 8 bases. V shed 5 bases and J 2 bases; nucleotides not matched to a gene: 8. CDR3 length equals 15 residues. CDR1 and CDR2 (germline): SGHAT, FQDESV (reference sequence). The CDR3 coding sequence is TGTGCCAGCAGCCTCCCCGGGACAGGACCCTACGAGCAGTACTTC. Amino acid sequence: CASSLPGTGPYEQYF. The full variable domain, with the rest looked up from reference TRBV11-1 and TRBJ2-7, is EAEVAQSPRYKITEKSQAVAFWCDPISGHATLYWYRQILGQGPELLVQFQDESVVDDSQLPKDRFSAERLKGVDSTLKIQPAELGDSAMYLCASSLPGTGPYEQYFGPGTRLTVT.